This T cell receptor beta chain originates from a study of CXCR3-negative and CXCR3-positive naive CD8 T cells. This CDR3 is 16 amino acids long. Germline CDR1 reads SGHVS; CDR2 reads FNYEAQ. Study observations and caveats: Naive cells positive for CXCR3 carried more hydrophobic TRB CDR3s than CXCR3-negative ones. The study found comparably high diversity in both naive subsets and much lower diversity in memory CD8+ cells.

Triplicate sorting captured about 300,000 cells each from every CD8+ T cell subset. With UMI labels, 5' RACE was used to prepare the TRB cDNA libraries. TCRdb re-called the 5' RACE reads and gives one entry per CDR3 protein, without DNA. In total, the table holds 150,000 to 180,000 distinct CDR3 sequences. Details on this clonotype: Its cognate antigen is unknown.

Sequencing used naive CXCR3+ CD8+ T cells from blood. Subset noted: CD45RO-CCR7+CD27+CD95- naive CD8+ T cells expressing CXCR3 (TNR3+). The rearrangement joins TRBV7-6 to TRBJ2-7; no DNA is available, so the TRBD1 call from TCRdb remains unchecked. The receptor was derived from a human donor in good health. Some clones in this sample may be carry-over from other donors' samples. CDR3 in amino acids: CASSPRAGGKTYEQYF.